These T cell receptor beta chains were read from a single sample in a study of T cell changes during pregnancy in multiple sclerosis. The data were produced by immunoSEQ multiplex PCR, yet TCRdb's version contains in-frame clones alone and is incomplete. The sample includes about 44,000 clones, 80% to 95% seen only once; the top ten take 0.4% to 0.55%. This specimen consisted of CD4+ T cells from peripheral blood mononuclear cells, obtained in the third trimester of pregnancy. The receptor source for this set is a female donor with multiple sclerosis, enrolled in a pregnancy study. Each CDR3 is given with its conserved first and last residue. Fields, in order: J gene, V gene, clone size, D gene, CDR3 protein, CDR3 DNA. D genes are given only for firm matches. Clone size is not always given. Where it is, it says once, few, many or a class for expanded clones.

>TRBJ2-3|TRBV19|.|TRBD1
CASSYRGLTDTQYF
TGTGCCAGTAGTTACAGGGGGCTCACAGATACGCAGTATTTT
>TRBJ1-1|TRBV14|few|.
CASSQAGMNTEAFF
TGTGCCAGCAGCCAAGCAGGGATGAACACTGAAGCTTTCTTT
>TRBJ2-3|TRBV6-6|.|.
CASRTGTSSTDTQYF
TGTGCCAGCAGAACCGGGACTTCTAGCACAGATACGCAGTATTTT
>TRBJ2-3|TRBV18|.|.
CASSVTGSTDTQYF
TGTGCCAGCTCAGTTACAGGGTCCACAGATACGCAGTATTTT
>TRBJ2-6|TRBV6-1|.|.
CASSGASGANVLTF
TGTGCCAGCAGTGGGGCCTCTGGGGCCAACGTCCTGACTTTC
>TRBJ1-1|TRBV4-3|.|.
CASSQASQVRAEAFF
TGCGCCAGCAGCCAAGCGTCACAGGTGCGCGCTGAAGCTTTCTTT
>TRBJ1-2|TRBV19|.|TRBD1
CASRDRVTGGYTF
TGTGCCAGTAGGGACAGGGTAACGGGTGGCTACACCTTC
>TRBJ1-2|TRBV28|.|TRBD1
CASRVAGVGTGYNYGYTF
TGTGCCAGCAGAGTAGCAGGTGTAGGGACAGGTTATAACTATGGCTACACCTTC
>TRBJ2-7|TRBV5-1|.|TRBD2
CASRFTEAGMYEQYF
TGCGCCAGCAGATTCACAGAAGCGGGAATGTACGAGCAGTACTTC
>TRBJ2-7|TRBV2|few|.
CASSEVGGSVEQYF
TGTGCCAGCAGTGAAGTGGGCGGGTCGGTAGAGCAGTACTTC
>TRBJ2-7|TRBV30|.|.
CASQIAGSYEQYF
TGTGCCTCCCAGATAGCTGGGTCCTACGAGCAGTACTTC
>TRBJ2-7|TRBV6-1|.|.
CASSSRVHEQYF
TGTGCCAGCAGCTCCAGGGTCCACGAGCAGTACTTC
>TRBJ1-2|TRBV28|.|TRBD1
CASAKIGTANYGYTF
TGTGCCAGCGCAAAGATCGGGACAGCTAACTATGGCTACACCTTC
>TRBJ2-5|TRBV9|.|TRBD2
CASSVGTSEKETQYF
TGTGCCAGCAGCGTAGGGACTAGCGAAAAAGAGACCCAGTACTTC
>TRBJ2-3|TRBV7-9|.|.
CASSFTGPSTDTQYF
TGTGCCAGCAGCTTTACAGGGCCTAGCACAGATACGCAGTATTTT
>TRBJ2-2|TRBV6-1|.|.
CASGGASLLGDIGELFF
TGTGCCAGCGGTGGGGCTAGCCTCCTAGGGGACATCGGGGAGCTGTTTTTT
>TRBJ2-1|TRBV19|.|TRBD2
CASSISGVPRDEQFF
TGTGCCAGTAGTATTAGCGGGGTACCCAGGGATGAGCAGTTCTTC
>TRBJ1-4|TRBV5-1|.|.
CASSLPGDEKLFF
TGCGCCAGCAGCTTGCCAGGTGACGAAAAACTGTTTTTT
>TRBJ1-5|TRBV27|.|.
CASPCKDPRVAQPQHF
TGTGCCAGCCCGTGTAAAGATCCGAGGGTAGCTCAGCCCCAGCATTTT
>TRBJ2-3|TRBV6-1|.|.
CASSEIGTPTSHTQYF
TGTGCCAGCAGTGAAATCGGGACTCCGACATCCCATACGCAGTATTTT
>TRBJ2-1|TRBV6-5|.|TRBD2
CASRTSGVRLDEQFF
TGTGCCAGCCGGACTAGCGGGGTTCGTTTGGATGAGCAGTTCTTC
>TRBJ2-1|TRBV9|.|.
CASSVGGLRHLNEQFF
TGTGCCAGCAGCGTAGGAGGACTCAGGCATTTGAATGAGCAGTTCTTC
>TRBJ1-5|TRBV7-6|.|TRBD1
CASSLGAGGQQPQHF
TGTGCCAGCAGCTTAGGGGCAGGGGGCCAGCAGCCCCAGCATTTT
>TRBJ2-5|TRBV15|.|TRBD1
CATSRAGTGQETQYF
TGTGCCACCAGCAGAGCCGGGACAGGTCAAGAGACCCAGTACTTC
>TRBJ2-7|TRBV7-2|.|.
CASTPSLQLSSYEQYF
TGTGCCAGCACCCCTAGCCTCCAATTATCCTCCTACGAGCAGTACTTC
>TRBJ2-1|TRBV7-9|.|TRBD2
CASSSEGTSGYNEQFF
TGTGCCAGCAGCTCAGAGGGGACTAGCGGCTACAATGAGCAGTTCTTC
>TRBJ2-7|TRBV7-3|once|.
CASSPGGSGSYEQYF
TGTGCCAGCAGCCCTGGGGGGAGTGGCTCCTACGAGCAGTACTTC
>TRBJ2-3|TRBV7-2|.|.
CASSLIPHSTDTQYF
TGTGCCAGCAGCTTAATACCACATAGCACAGATACGCAGTATTTT
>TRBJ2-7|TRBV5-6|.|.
CASSSGLYEQYF
TGTGCCAGCAGCTCAGGGCTTTACGAGCAGTACTTC
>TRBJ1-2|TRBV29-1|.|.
CSVLPADSPNYGYTF
TGCAGCGTTCTCCCCGCTGACAGCCCTAACTATGGCTACACCTTC
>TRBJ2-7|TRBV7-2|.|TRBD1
CASSLGTGYPEQYF
TGTGCCAGCAGCTTAGGGACAGGGTACCCTGAGCAGTACTTC
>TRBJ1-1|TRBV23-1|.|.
CASSQGAGLSGTEAFF
TGCGCCAGCAGTCAAGGGGCGGGGCTTTCTGGGACTGAAGCTTTCTTT
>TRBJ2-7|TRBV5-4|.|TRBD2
CASSLVPSGRVGEQYF
TGTGCCAGCAGCTTGGTCCCTAGCGGGAGAGTAGGCGAGCAGTACTTC
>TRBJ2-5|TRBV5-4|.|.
CASSLMGAGETQYF
TGTGCCAGCAGCTTAATGGGGGCTGGGGAGACCCAGTACTTC
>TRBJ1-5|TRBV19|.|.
CASSIDPPNRWANSNQPQHF
TGTGCCAGTAGTATAGACCCCCCGAACCGGTGGGCTAATAGCAATCAGCCCCAGCATTTT
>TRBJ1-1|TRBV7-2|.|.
CASSRPLQGNTNTEAFF
TGTGCCAGCAGCAGACCCTTACAGGGCAACACGAACACTGAAGCTTTCTTT
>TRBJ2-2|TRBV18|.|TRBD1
CASSRGGQGSTGELFF
TGTGCCAGCTCACGAGGGGGACAGGGGAGCACCGGGGAGCTGTTTTTT
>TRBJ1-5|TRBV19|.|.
CASSEAPIQGYSNQPQHF
TGTGCCAGTAGTGAGGCTCCCATCCAGGGTTATAGCAATCAGCCCCAGCATTTT
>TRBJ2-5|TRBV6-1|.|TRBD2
CASSRTSGREETQYF
TGTGCCAGCAGTCGGACTAGCGGGAGGGAAGAGACCCAGTACTTC
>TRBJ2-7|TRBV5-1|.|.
CASSLGVSPHEQYF
TGCGCCAGCAGCTTGGGTGTTAGTCCCCACGAGCAGTACTTC
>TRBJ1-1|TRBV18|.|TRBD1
CASSPLGQASNTEAFF
TGTGCCAGCTCACCCCTCGGACAGGCGTCGAACACTGAAGCTTTCTTT
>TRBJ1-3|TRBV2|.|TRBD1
CASRQTGGSGNTIYF
TGTGCCAGCAGACAAACAGGGGGCTCAGGAAACACCATATATTTT
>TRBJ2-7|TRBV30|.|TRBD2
CAWSVGGLATEGREQYF
TGTGCCTGGAGTGTAGGGGGACTAGCGACTGAGGGGAGGGAGCAGTACTTC
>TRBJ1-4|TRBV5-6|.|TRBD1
CASSRQGETNEKLFF
TGTGCCAGCAGTCGACAGGGGGAAACTAATGAAAAACTGTTTTTT